A selection of T cell receptor beta chains follows, all from one sample in a study of blood T cell repertoires in COVID-19. The repertoire was sequenced with immunoSEQ multiplex PCR; TCRdb's copy has only in-frame clones and lacks some. The table lists hundreds of thousands of clones, less than 90% of them singletons. Source material: peripheral blood. These receptors came from a woman in her forties or fifties with COVID-19, enrolled during active disease. Each CDR3 is given with its conserved first and last residue. Fields, in order: V gene, CDR3 protein.

TRBV19	CASSPGQGGQETQYF
TRBV3-1/TRBV3-2	CASSPLLAGGLNEQFF
TRBV7-8	CASSHRDRVNYGYTF
TRBV19	CASRRTGEQETQYF
TRBV12-5	CASASQGYEQYF
TRBV2	CASIWGQGADTQYF
TRBV5-1	CASSLSPAGRNTEAFF
TRBV9	CASSGGDRGDGYTF
TRBV10-3	CATRSTNTEAFF
TRBV5-4	CASSLIAGRYTDTQYF
TRBV24-1	CATSDPRLAGELFF